This T cell receptor beta chain derives from a study of cytomegalovirus exposure and HLA in healthy donors. Regarding the study as a whole: The authors enumerated over 150 TCR beta chains as linked to cytomegalovirus. The tendency of first-cohort TCR clusters to co-occur in the approximately 120 validation repertoires was identified by a subsequent analysis.

This clone was detected only once. Its antigen remains unidentified. V shed 1 base and J 0 bases; nucleotides not matched to a gene: 0. The CDR3 is made up of 15 amino acids. Germline V CDR1 and CDR2: SGHDT, YYEEEE. Measured with immunoSEQ multiplex PCR; TCRdb has only the in-frame clones, and not every one. The sample lists hundreds of thousands of clones, 86% seen once, with 0.83% in the top ten. The receptor was derived from a woman between 18 and 29 years old in good health and CMV-seronegative. The sequencing input was PBMCs. J is TRBJ2-1 and V is TRBV5-6; 8 positions agree with TRBD2. CDR3 residues: CASSLRGGSYNEQFF. CDR3 DNA: TGTGCCAGCAGCTTGCGGGGGGGCTCCTACAATGAGCAGTTCTTC. Full variable domain (remainder filled in from reference TRBV5-6 and TRBJ2-1): DAGVTQSPTHLIKTRGQQVTLRCSPKSGHDTVSWYQQALGQGPQFIFQYYEEEERQRGNFPDRFSGHQFPNYSSELNVNALLLGDSALYLCASSLRGGSYNEQFFGPGTRLTVL.